Included here is one T cell receptor (beta chain) sequence, with context. Its antigen remains unknown. These data are taken from a study of vaccination and CD4 T cells after COVID-19. CD4+ T cells that had been cultured provided DNA sequenced with the Oncomine TCR Beta short-read assay. TCRdb recomputed calls from the PCR reads with MiXCR, one row per CDR3 protein. This table holds roughly 12,000 distinct CDR3 sequences, roughly three fifths found once. Stated treatment: approximately 9-day PBMC culture with coronavirus spike peptide pools or control peptides (ViraFEST assay). The V gene end was trimmed by 5 bases and the J gene end by 0 bases; junction bases not matched to a gene: 12. The CDR3 sequence is 18 residues long. In germline, CDR1 is MNHNS, CDR2 SASEGT.

Sequencing was performed on CD4+ T cells from blood, cultured in vitro, taken before SARS-CoV-2 vaccination. The receptor comes from a human donor who had recovered from COVID-19. This chain connects TRBV6-1 to TRBJ1-5, with 8 bases matching TRBD1. The CDR3 region has the DNA TGTGCCAGCAGTCCCCAGGGGGCCCACCCTTATAGCAATCAGCCCCAGCATTTT. Translation gives CASSPQGAHPYSNQPQHF.